Below, 18 T cell receptor beta chains from the same sample are listed, as sequenced in a study of identifying expanded T cells in peripheral blood. The data were produced by immunoSEQ multiplex PCR, yet TCRdb's version contains in-frame clones alone and is incomplete. The table records 90,000 to 95,000 clones, roughly 88% of them present only once. The specimen was blood. The receptor source for this set is a person aged 18 to 70 in good health.

V and J are TRBV27 and TRBJ1-5; TRBD1 is a possible D gene (5 bases). The CDR3 contains 16 residues. The ends were cut back, 1 base at V and 4 bases at J, with 14 bases in the middle. From germline, CDR1 is MNHEY and CDR2 SMNVEV (reference sequence). CDR3 protein: CASSLFGGGSNQPQHF. The CDR3 region has the DNA TGTGCCAGCAGTTTATTTGGGGGGGGGAGTAATCAGCCCCAGCATTTT.

The CDR3 DNA follows: TGCGCCAGCAGCTTGGTAGGCAGCTCCTACGAGCAGTACTTC. Translation gives CASSLVGSSYEQYF. The chain carries TRBV5-1 and TRBJ2-7; no clear D. The CDR3 contains 14 residues. V was pared by 0 bases and J by 0 bases, with 7 bases between. CDR1 is SGHRS and CDR2 is YFSETQ in the germline V gene.

The chain couples TRBV7-6 to TRBJ2-1; D possibly corresponds to TRBD2 (6 bases). Germline CDR1 is SGHVS and CDR2 is FNYEAQ. V lost 6 bases, J lost 2 bases, and 14 bases lay in between. The CDR3 sequence is 15 residues long. CDR3 amino acids: CASSGSGSTYNEQFF. As DNA, the CDR3 is TGTGCCAGCAGTGGTAGCGGCTCTACCTACAATGAGCAGTTCTTC.

The CDR3 region is CASNTGRGGGREKLFF. The CDR3 DNA reads as TGCGCCAGCAACACAGGGCGAGGCGGGGGACGTGAAAAACTGTTTTTT. The V call is TRBV4-3, the J call TRBJ1-4; D is perhaps TRBD1 (6 bases). The germline V and J ends were trimmed by 7 bases and 7 bases, with 22 bases remaining between them. The CDR3 consists of 16 residues. Germline CDR1 and CDR2: LGHNA and YSLEER.

The V gene is TRBV10-3, the J gene TRBJ1-2, with D uncertain. The V gene lost 2 bases and the J gene lost 8 bases, with 6 bases spanning the gap. The CDR3 is made up of 11 amino acids. The germline V gene encodes CDR1 ENHRY and CDR2 SYGVKD. This CDR3 is CAISEGQGYTF. The CDR3 DNA reads TGTGCCATCAGTGAGGGTCAGGGCTACACCTTC.

The V call is TRBV2, the J call TRBJ2-7; D unclear. CDR3 length equals 13 residues. Germline V gives CDR1 SNHLY, CDR2 FYNNEI. The V end was cut by 4 bases, the J end by 6 bases, with 13 bases between. CDR3 sequence: CASSGTDASEQYF. The CDR3 nucleotides read TGTGCCAGCAGTGGGACGGACGCTTCCGAGCAGTACTTC.

This chain uses TRBV7-2 with TRBJ2-3; TRBD1 matches at 8 bases. CDR3 length: 14 amino acids. J was trimmed by 3 bases and V by 5 bases; bases with no gene match: 4. The V gene's germline CDR1 is SGHTA and CDR2 FQGNSA. DNA for the CDR3: TGTGCCAGCAGCCGCGACAGGGGAACAGATACGCAGTATTTT. As protein: CASSRDRGTDTQYF.

This clone was counted only a few times. This chain connects TRBV27 to TRBJ1-5; tentatively, D is TRBD1 (6 bases). This CDR3 has 15 amino acids. Trimming took 5 bases from V and 0 from J, leaving 11 bases between them. Germline CDR1 and CDR2: MNHEY and SMNVEV (reference sequence). CDR3 sequence (DNA): TGTGCCAGCAGTCCGGGACAATATAGCAATCAGCCCCAGCATTTT. Its translation: CASSPGQYSNQPQHF.

This clone was counted a single time. CDR3 in amino acids: CASMEGGGDTGELFF. The CDR3 coding sequence is TGCGCCAGCATGGAGGGGGGAGGTGACACCGGGGAGCTGTTTTTT. V usage is TRBV5-1 and J usage is TRBJ2-2; the D gene could be TRBD1 or TRBD2 (6 bases each). V was shortened by 6 bases and J by 3 bases, with 15 bases between the two germline ends. Looked up from germline, CDR1 is SGHRS and CDR2 is YFSETQ. CDR3 length equals 15 residues.

The chain uses TRBV10-1 and TRBJ2-2, with 8 bases that match TRBD1. CDR1 and CDR2 from the germline V gene are WNHNN and SYGVQD (reference sequence). There are 17 residues in the CDR3. Trimming at V came to 7 bases and at J to 1 base, leaving 11 bases not matched to a gene. For the CDR3, the DNA is TGCGCCAGCAAACCAACCGCCGGGACAGGGAACACCGGGGAGCTGTTTTTT. Translation: CASKPTAGTGNTGELFF.

This clone was picked up a small number of times. The chain combines TRBV7-2 with TRBJ2-1; TRBD2 aligns across 11 bases. Trimming removed 5 bases from V and 2 bases from J; junction bases left unmatched: 14. CDR1 is SGHTA, CDR2 FQGNSA, per germline. There are 19 residues in the CDR3. The DNA for the CDR3 is TGTGCCAGCAGCCATCCGACCCGGTCACTAGCGGGGGCCTACAATGAGCAGTTCTTC. Its translation is CASSHPTRSLAGAYNEQFF.

This chain connects TRBV5-1 to TRBJ1-4; 7 bases fit TRBD1. V shed 1 base, J shed 4 bases, and the junction held 7 bases outside the gene matches. The CDR3 length is 16 residues. CDR1 is SGHRS and CDR2 is YFSETQ in the germline V gene. CDR3 amino acids: CASSLIYRGLNEKLFF. The CDR3 coding sequence is TGCGCCAGCAGCTTGATTTACAGGGGCCTTAATGAAAAACTGTTTTTT.

J is TRBJ2-3 and V is TRBV14; D is ambiguous. The germline V and J ends were trimmed by 1 base and 2 bases, with 7 bases remaining between them. Germline CDR1 SGHDN, CDR2 FVKESK. The CDR3 totals 14 residues. Written as DNA, the CDR3 is TGTGCCAGCAGCCAAGCTAGGCACACAGATACGCAGTATTTT. It specifies CASSQARHTDTQYF.

This rearrangement joins TRBV19 to TRBJ1-3; no definite D call. V was trimmed by 3 bases and J by 2 bases, leaving 14 bases between them. There are 16 residues in the CDR3. Germline CDR1 is LNHDA and CDR2 is SQIVND (reference sequence). CDR3 coding DNA: TGTGCCAGTAGTATCGCAGTAACAGCGGCTGGAAACACCATATATTTT. Translated, it gives CASSIAVTAAGNTIYF. Full variable domain (remainder filled in from reference TRBV19 and TRBJ1-3): DGGITQSPKYLFRKEGQNVTLSCEQNLNHDAMYWYRQDPGQGLRLIYYSQIVNDFQKGDIAEGYSVSREKKESFPLTVTSAQKNPTAFYLCASSIAVTAAGNTIYFGEGSWLTVV.

The chain recombines TRBV18 with TRBJ1-2; tentatively, D is TRBD1 (5 bases). This CDR3 is built from 13 residues. Germline V lookup: CDR1 KGHSH, CDR2 LQKENI. The germline V and J ends were trimmed by 2 bases and 8 bases, with 12 bases remaining between them. The CDR3 DNA sequence: TGTGCCAGCTCACCAGTCCAACAGGTGGGCTACACCTTC. Protein sequence: CASSPVQQVGYTF.

The chain is built from TRBV27 and TRBJ2-7, with unresolved D. CDR1 and CDR2 from the germline V gene are MNHEY and SMNVEV (reference sequence). Trimming cost V 2 bases and J 3 bases, with 11 bases left between them. There are 14 residues in the CDR3. The chain's CDR3 is CASSLSPGVYEQYF. The CDR3 bases are TGTGCCAGCAGTTTAAGCCCGGGCGTCTACGAGCAGTACTTC.

The chain couples TRBV6-5 to TRBJ1-2, with TRBD1 as a possible D gene (5 bases). Germline assignment: CDR1 MNHEY and CDR2 SVGAGI. V shed 2 bases and J shed 4 bases, with 11 bases lying between them. The CDR3 spans 14 residues. CDR3 nucleotide sequence: TGTGCCAGCAGTTACGGGCAGGGAACCTATGGCTACACCTTC. It codes for CASSYGQGTYGYTF.

The chain joins TRBV6-5 to TRBJ1-1; D perhaps matches TRBD1 (5 bases). Trimming shortened V by 0 bases and J by 8 bases, and 13 bases separated the two germline ends. Germline V gives CDR1 MNHEY, CDR2 SVGAGI. CDR3 size: 14 residues. CDR3 nucleotide sequence: TGTGCCAGCAGTTACTCGAGGCGCGAGGGGGAAGCTTTCTTT. Translating gives CASSYSRREGEAFF.